The clone carrying this T cell receptor beta chain was observed many times. Its antigen is still unknown. During its preparation, the TCRbeta library received unique molecular identifiers. TCRdb passed the PCR reads through MiXCR, listing each CDR3 protein once. The data contain approximately 630,000 distinct CDR3 sequences, 10% to 15% of them seen just once; the ten biggest clones take up 0.79%. The data stem from a study of T-cell reconstitution after alpha-beta-depleted transplantation in children. Study-wide results and caveats: Diversity and T-cell counts at one year after transplant derived mostly from new T cells. The origin of high day-60 TCRbeta diversity in some patients lay in surviving recipient T cells and thymic progenitors. Several hundred rapidly expanded clones from non-depleted graft cells reportedly supplied alpha-beta T cells about two months post-transplant.

CDR1 is SQVTM, CDR2 ANQGSEA, per germline. The junction had 9 bases not matched to a gene; V was cut back by 6 bases and J by 8 bases. The CDR3 sequence is 13 residues long. The clonotype comes from a girl aged 2-10 years with congenital amegakaryocytic thrombocytopenia, due to receive a stem cell transplant. This specimen was PBMCs, taken before TCRalphabeta/CD19-depleted stem cell transplant. The rearrangement links TRBV29-1 to TRBJ2-1; TRBD2 agrees at 8 bases. The CDR3 spells CSVSAGEIYEQFF. DNA for the CDR3: TGCAGCGTCTCAGCGGGAGAAATCTATGAGCAGTTCTTC.